The rows below give T cell receptor beta chains drawn from one sample of a study of T cell responses to AZD1222 COVID-19 vaccine. Sequenced by immunoSEQ multiplex PCR; TCRdb stores in-frame clones only, minus some. The sample lists 110,000 to 150,000 clones, approximately 90% seen once, with less than 4.5% in the top ten. The starting material was peripheral blood, obtained on day 0 of AZD1222 vaccination. These receptor sequences come from an adult in good health. CDR3s include the opening cysteine and the closing phenylalanine or tryptophan. The order of the fields is CDR3 DNA, CDR3 protein, clone size, D gene, J gene, V gene. D genes are given only for firm matches. Clone size is given for some rows only: seen once, a few or many times, or a class if the clone is expanded.

TGCGCCAGCAGTGAGCCTCCCCCGGGGGCTAACTATGGCTACACCTTC	CASSEPPPGANYGYTF	NA	NA	TRBJ1-2	TRBV10-1
TGTGCCAGCAGCGTAGGGCTAGCGGCGGGAGGGGACAATGAGCAGTTCTTC	CASSVGLAAGGDNEQFF	NA	TRBD2	TRBJ2-1	TRBV9
TGCGCCAGCAGTGAAACAGGGGTGAGAGGCTACACCTTC	CASSETGVRGYTF	NA	TRBD1	TRBJ1-2	TRBV10-1
TGTGCCAGCAGCGTTGGGACCCTCGGCTACGAGCAGTACTTC	CASSVGTLGYEQYF	NA	NA	TRBJ2-7	TRBV9
TGTGCCAGCAGTTACTCTACAGGGGTTAAGGCTGAAGCTTTCTTT	CASSYSTGVKAEAFF	NA	TRBD1	TRBJ1-1	TRBV6-5
TGTGCCAGCAGTGTAGGGAACTATGGCTACACCTTC	CASSVGNYGYTF	NA	NA	TRBJ1-2	TRBV6-4
TGTGCCTGGAGTGACGCAAACCGGGGCTACACCTTC	CAWSDANRGYTF	NA	NA	TRBJ1-2	TRBV30
TGTGCCAGCAGCTCCTTTATGGTCCCCAATCAGCCCCAGCATTTT	CASSSFMVPNQPQHF	once	NA	TRBJ1-5	TRBV7-2
TGTGCCAGCAGTGACCCCACTGGGGTGGAGACCCAGTACTTC	CASSDPTGVETQYF	NA	NA	TRBJ2-5	TRBV6-1
TGTGCCAGCGGGTTGGGGGCCACCGGGGAGCTGTTTTTT	CASGLGATGELFF	NA	NA	TRBJ2-2	TRBV27
TGTGCCATCCAAGAGTGGGGGGGAGGGACTGAAGCTTTCTTT	CAIQEWGGGTEAFF	NA	NA	TRBJ1-1	TRBV10-3
TGTGCCACCACGACGGACAGGGAAGGGGGCTACACCTTC	CATTTDREGGYTF	NA	TRBD1	TRBJ1-2	TRBV9
TGTGCCAGCAGCTCCCCCCCAGGGCAGCCCCAGCATTTT	CASSSPPGQPQHF	NA	NA	TRBJ1-5	TRBV7-8
TGTGCCAGCAGAGACTCAGGGGGCGGAGAGACCCAGTACTTC	CASRDSGGGETQYF	NA	TRBD1	TRBJ2-5	TRBV6-5
TGTGCCAGTAGTATGGTTAGCGGGAGACACGAGCAGTACTTC	CASSMVSGRHEQYF	NA	TRBD2	TRBJ2-7	TRBV19
TGTGCCAGCAGTTACTCCAGGGGCACTGAAGCTTTCTTT	CASSYSRGTEAFF	NA	NA	TRBJ1-1	TRBV6-5
TGCGCCAGCAGCTTGGAGTGGACAGGGTACTACGAGCAGTACTTC	CASSLEWTGYYEQYF	NA	TRBD1	TRBJ2-7	TRBV5-1
TGTGCCAGCAGGAGACTCTCTCCAAGGGACTACGAGCAGTACTTC	CASRRLSPRDYEQYF	NA	NA	TRBJ2-7	TRBV6-5
TGTGCCAGCAGTGCCTCAGGCTTCGGCAATCAGCCCCAGCATTTT	CASSASGFGNQPQHF	NA	NA	TRBJ1-5	TRBV6-4
TGTGCCAGTAGTGTCCAAGCGTTCCAGACGAATGAGCAGTTCTTC	CASSVQAFQTNEQFF	NA	NA	TRBJ2-1	TRBV19
TGTGCCAGCAGTTCAATCGGGGGGACTCACTACGAGCAGTACTTC	CASSSIGGTHYEQYF	NA	TRBD2	TRBJ2-7	TRBV11-2
TGTGCCAGCAGCGGGAACAGGGGAGCCAAAAACATTCAGTACTTC	CASSGNRGAKNIQYF	NA	TRBD1	TRBJ2-4	TRBV5-4
TGTGCCAGCAGCTCCGGACTAGCGGGGGGTTTGGAGACCCAGTACTTC	CASSSGLAGGLETQYF	NA	TRBD2	TRBJ2-5	TRBV11-2
TGTGCCAGCAGTACTCGACTAGCGGGAGTAGGAGATACGCAGTATTTT	CASSTRLAGVGDTQYF	NA	TRBD2	TRBJ2-3	TRBV2
TGTGCCAGCGTGGACCCCTACTCCTACGAGCAGTACTTC	CASVDPYSYEQYF	NA	NA	TRBJ2-7	TRBV6-5
TGCGCCAGCAGCCGGGCCTCGGGCGGGAGCTCCTACGAGCAGTACTTC	CASSRASGGSSYEQYF	NA	TRBD2	TRBJ2-7	TRBV5-1
TGTGCCAGCAGTTCCGGGACTAGCGGGAGCAATGAGCAGTTCTTC	CASSSGTSGSNEQFF	NA	TRBD2	TRBJ2-1	TRBV6-2/TRBV6-3
TGTGCCAGCAGTTTACGACTAGCGGGAGGTCGAGACAATGAGCAGTTCTTC	CASSLRLAGGRDNEQFF	NA	TRBD2	TRBJ2-1	TRBV6-2/TRBV6-3
TGTGCCACCAGCAGGGAGACGGGAGGAGTTGGCGAGCAGTACTTC	CATSRETGGVGEQYF	NA	TRBD2	TRBJ2-7	TRBV15
TGTGCCAGCAGTCCCCGAGGAGGTTTAGCTTTCTTT	CASSPRGGLAFF	few	NA	TRBJ1-1	TRBV6-5
TGCGCCAGCAGCACGGCCTCCCGGGGATGGGACTACACCTTC	CASSTASRGWDYTF	NA	NA	TRBJ1-2	TRBV5-1
TGTGCCAGCAGCGGTGGGGGACTAGCGGGAAGCAGCTCCTACAATGAGCAGTTCTTC	CASSGGGLAGSSSYNEQFF	once	TRBD2	TRBJ2-1	TRBV5-4
TGTGCCAGCAGCTTGCCCAAGCTCGGACAGGGGTACGAGCAGTACTTC	CASSLPKLGQGYEQYF	NA	TRBD1	TRBJ2-7	TRBV5-4
TGTGCCATCAGTGACAGGGGAGAGAACACTGAAGCTTTCTTT	CAISDRGENTEAFF	NA	NA	TRBJ1-1	TRBV10-3
TGTGCCACCGGTGGGGACAGGGAGCGCCCCTACGAGCAGTACTTC	CATGGDRERPYEQYF	few	TRBD1	TRBJ2-7	TRBV24-1
TGCAGTGCTGGTGGCTCCTACAATGAGCAGTTCTTC	CSAGGSYNEQFF	NA	NA	TRBJ2-1	TRBV20-1
TGTGCCAGTAGTTTACCCAGGGCCAAGGGTAACACGCAGTATTTT	CASSLPRAKGNTQYF	few	NA	TRBJ2-3	TRBV19
TGTGCCAGTAGTATACAGGGCGGGGAAGAGACCCAGTACTTC	CASSIQGGEETQYF	NA	NA	TRBJ2-5	TRBV19
TGTGCCAGCTCACCAAAGAGCCCTAATTACGAGCAGTACTTC	CASSPKSPNYEQYF	NA	NA	TRBJ2-7	TRBV18
TGTGCCAGCAGCCGGGACAGCATCAATCAGCCCCAGCATTTT	CASSRDSINQPQHF	NA	TRBD1	TRBJ1-5	TRBV7-2
TGTGCCAGCAGTGAAGCTCGGACAGGGTTTAATTCACCCCTCCACTTT	CASSEARTGFNSPLHF	NA	TRBD1	TRBJ1-6	TRBV2
TGTGCCAGCAGCCCCGGCGCCTACGAGCAGTACTTC	CASSPGAYEQYF	NA	NA	TRBJ2-7	TRBV6-5
TGTGCCACTAGTACAGGGTTCTCCGAGCAGTACTTC	CATSTGFSEQYF	NA	NA	TRBJ2-7	TRBV24-1
TGTGCCAGCAGTTTCTGGAGGGGTAGGTCCTACGAGCAGTACTTC	CASSFWRGRSYEQYF	once	NA	TRBJ2-7	TRBV6-5
TGCGCCAGCAGTGGCTCCGGGAATCAGCCCCAGCATTTT	CASSGSGNQPQHF	NA	NA	TRBJ1-5	TRBV10-1
TGTGCCAGCAGCCAAGGGCTCACCGGGGAGCTGTTTTTT	CASSQGLTGELFF	NA	NA	TRBJ2-2	TRBV3-1/TRBV3-2
TGCGCCAGCAGCACTGGGACAGGGCTAGATGAGCAGTTCTTC	CASSTGTGLDEQFF	NA	TRBD1	TRBJ2-1	TRBV5-1
TGTGCCAGCAGCTTGTTAGTCTTGGCAGGGGCTGCCTATGGCTACACCTTC	CASSLLVLAGAAYGYTF	NA	NA	TRBJ1-2	TRBV5-6
TGTGCCAGCAGCCCTCACGCGGGGGCTTCTGGAAACACCATATATTTT	CASSPHAGASGNTIYF	NA	NA	TRBJ1-3	TRBV3-1/TRBV3-2
TGCGCCAGCAGCTTGGGGCTGGGTAGACCGGGAGCTAACTATGGCTACACCTTC	CASSLGLGRPGANYGYTF	NA	NA	TRBJ1-2	TRBV5-1
TGTGCCAGCACCTTGCCGGGTAACACTGAAGCTTTCTTT	CASTLPGNTEAFF	NA	NA	TRBJ1-1	TRBV5-6
TGTGCCAGCCAAGGGACGTCTTGGAATCAGCCCCAGCATTTT	CASQGTSWNQPQHF	once	NA	TRBJ1-5	TRBV6-5
TGTGCCAGCAGCAGCGCTATCGGGACAACTGGGGCCAACGTCCTGACTTTC	CASSSAIGTTGANVLTF	NA	NA	TRBJ2-6	TRBV11-2
TGTGCCAGCAGCCAACGGGGAGTGGACACTGAAGCTTTCTTT	CASSQRGVDTEAFF	NA	NA	TRBJ1-1	TRBV3-1/TRBV3-2
TGTGCCAGCAGCCGGGACAGGGTGACCGGGGAGCTGTTTTTT	CASSRDRVTGELFF	NA	TRBD1	TRBJ2-2	TRBV2
TGCGCCAGCCGGGGACTAGCGGGAGGGCCAGGGCAGTACTTC	CASRGLAGGPGQYF	NA	TRBD2	TRBJ2-7	TRBV10-2
TGTGCCAGCAGCCAACGGGTGTCTGGCTACACCTTC	CASSQRVSGYTF	NA	NA	TRBJ1-2	TRBV5-4
TGTGCCAGCAGTCCCCTACGACGGCAGGGCGGCAATCAGCCCCAGCATTTT	CASSPLRRQGGNQPQHF	once	NA	TRBJ1-5	TRBV6-2/TRBV6-3
TGTGCCAGCAGTTTATCCCCGACAGGGCGTGGCGAGCAGTACTTC	CASSLSPTGRGEQYF	few	TRBD1	TRBJ2-7	TRBV27